This TCR beta chain was captured in a study of CD8 T cells in ankylosing spondylitis. Study outcomes and limitations: The authors reported significant enrichment of disease-linked clones in matched ankylosing spondylitis synovial fluid. Clones linked to disease, bearing a CD8+ phenotype, were relatively rare in peripheral blood. Seven to nine highly homologous variants made up a TCR beta motif that seemed to typify ankylosing spondylitis blood.

Quantitative 5'-RACE with molecular barcodes produced the TCR beta libraries. TCRdb re-derived calls from the 5' RACE reads in MiXCR, one entry per CDR3 protein. The data show 250,000 to 300,000 distinct CDR3 sequences, with 15% to 25% seen just once and around 7.8% held by the top ten. With regard to this clonotype: Antigen specificity is unknown.

J was trimmed by 8 bases and V by 6 bases; bases with no gene match: 11. CDR3 length: 15 amino acids. The chain links TRBV12-3 or TRBV12-4 to TRBJ2-1, with TRBD2 identical over 9 bases. What was sequenced was blood, either unsorted or a sorted T cell fraction (not recorded which). The source is a male donor with ankylosing spondylitis or in good health (not recorded which). CDR3 residues: CASRKTSGPSDEQFF. The CDR3 DNA reads as TGTGCCAGCAGGAAGACTAGCGGCCCTTCCGATGAGCAGTTCTTC.